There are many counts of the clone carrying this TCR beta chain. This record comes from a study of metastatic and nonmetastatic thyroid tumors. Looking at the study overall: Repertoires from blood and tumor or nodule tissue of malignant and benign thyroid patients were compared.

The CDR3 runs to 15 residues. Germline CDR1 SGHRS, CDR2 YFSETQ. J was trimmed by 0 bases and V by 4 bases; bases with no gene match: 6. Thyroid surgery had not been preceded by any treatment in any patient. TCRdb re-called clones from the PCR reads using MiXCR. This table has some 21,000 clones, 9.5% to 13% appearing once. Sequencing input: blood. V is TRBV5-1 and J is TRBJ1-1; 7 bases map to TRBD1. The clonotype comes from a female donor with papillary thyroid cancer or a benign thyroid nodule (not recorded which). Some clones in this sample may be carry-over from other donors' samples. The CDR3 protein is CASSLTGTMNTEAFF. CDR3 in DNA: TGCGCCAGCAGCCTGACAGGGACAATGAACACTGAAGCTTTCTTT.